These 22 T cell receptor beta chains were all obtained from the same sample, sequenced in a study of blood T cell repertoires in COVID-19. Some clones are missing from TCRdb's copy, which holds only in-frame ones; the method was immunoSEQ multiplex PCR. The sample consists of around 99,000 clones, roughly 88% of them appearing once. The sequencing input was peripheral blood. The source of these receptors is an elderly woman with active or convalescent COVID-19.

The chain has TRBV19 and TRBJ2-1, with 9 bases fitting TRBD1. From germline, CDR1 is LNHDA and CDR2 SQIVND (reference sequence). V lost 1 base to trimming and J lost 0 bases; unmatched junction nucleotides: 1. The CDR3 is made up of 16 amino acids. CDR3 protein: CASSIVGQGSYNEQFF. The CDR3 nucleotides are TGTGCCAGTAGTATAGTGGGACAGGGCTCCTACAATGAGCAGTTCTTC.

The chain carries TRBV7-3 and TRBJ2-5; 12 bases are a match to TRBD1. The CDR3 length is 15 residues. Per the germline V gene, CDR1 is SGHTA and CDR2 is FQGTGA. After removal of 3 bases from V and 6 bases from J, the junction contained 5 bases not matched to a gene. In DNA form, the CDR3 reads TGTGCCAGCAGCTTGGGGACAGGGGGCGGTAAGACCCAGTACTTC. Amino acid sequence: CASSLGTGGGKTQYF.

This chain joins TRBV30 and TRBJ2-3, with a weak D call TRBD2 (6 bases). The CDR3 has 14 amino acids. The germline V gene has CDR1 GTSNPN and CDR2 SVGIG (reference sequence). V lost 8 bases, J lost 3 bases, and 18 bases lay in between. CDR3 nucleotide sequence: TGTGCCGGACAAACCGGGACTCGGACAGATACGCAGTATTTT. Translation gives CAGQTGTRTDTQYF.

The chain combines TRBV10-3 with TRBJ2-3; D perhaps matches TRBD2 (6 bases). Looked up from germline, CDR1 is ENHRY and CDR2 is SYGVKD. Trimming removed 3 bases from V and 4 bases from J, with 11 bases in between. The CDR3 contains 14 residues. CDR3 sequence (DNA): TGTGCCATCAGTGATGTCAGGGAGGCAGATACGCAGTATTTT. It is translated as CAISDVREADTQYF.

Points on this clone: Other DNA sequences in this sample translate to the same CDR3. The chain uses TRBV19 and TRBJ1-1; 7 nucleotides agree with TRBD1. The CDR3 has 13 residues. After removal of 5 bases from V and 4 bases from J, the junction contained 4 bases not matched to a gene. Germline V gene data show CDR1 as LNHDA and CDR2 as SQIVND (reference sequence). CDR3 sequence (DNA): TGTGCCAGTAGTGCCCAGGGGGGCACTGAAGCTTTCTTT. Residues: CASSAQGGTEAFF.

V gene TRBV28 combines with J gene TRBJ2-5; 7 nucleotides match TRBD1. Germline-derived CDR1 and CDR2 are MDHEN and SYDVKM. The junction had 9 bases not matched to a gene; V was cut back by 5 bases and J by 3 bases. This CDR3 comprises 15 residues. The CDR3: CASSAYRGTKETQYF. CDR3 coding DNA: TGTGCCAGCAGTGCCTACAGGGGTACCAAAGAGACCCAGTACTTC.

The chain is built from TRBV3-1 (or the pseudogene TRBV3-2) and TRBJ2-5; tentative D call: TRBD1 (5 bases). Between the trimmed V and J ends, which lost 1 base and 5 bases, there was a span of 17 bases. From germline, CDR1 is LGHDT and CDR2 YNNKEL (reference sequence). CDR3 length equals 16 residues. CDR3 nucleotide sequence: TGTGCCAGCAGCCAAGGATGGGCAGGGAATGCGGAGACCCAGTACTTC. Its protein is CASSQGWAGNAETQYF.

The V call is TRBV12-3 or TRBV12-4, the J call TRBJ1-2; D possibly corresponds to TRBD1 (6 bases). Between the trimmed V and J ends, which lost 2 bases and 9 bases, there was a span of 13 bases. The CDR3 sequence is 13 residues long. The CDR3 nucleotides read TGTGCCAGCAGTTTAAGGACAGAGGGAAGCTACACCTTC. Protein sequence: CASSLRTEGSYTF.

This clone was detected once. V usage is TRBV21-1 and J usage is TRBJ2-3; TRBD2 is the table's D call, not checked against the DNA. TRBV21-1 is given as a pseudogene. This CDR3 spans 15 amino acids. CDR3 nucleotides: TGTGCCAGCAGCCCACCTAGGTTTGGGGAGATTACGCAGTATTTT. It is translated as CASSPPRFGEITQYF.

V gene TRBV28 combines with J gene TRBJ1-3; D remains unclear. The V gene's germline CDR1 is MDHEN and CDR2 SYDVKM. The V gene lost 8 bases and the J gene lost 0 bases, with 20 bases spanning the gap. The CDR3 is 17 residues long. The CDR3: CASLTGGLQSSGNTIYF. The CDR3 DNA sequence: TGTGCCAGCCTTACCGGTGGACTCCAGAGCTCTGGAAACACCATATATTTT.

The genes are TRBV4-2 and TRBJ2-1; 11 positions agree with TRBD2. The CDR3 spans 15 residues. V shed 1 base and J 7 bases; nucleotides not matched to a gene: 3. The germline gives CDR1 LGHNA, CDR2 YNFKEQ. The CDR3 sequence: CASSQVGLAANEQFF. The CDR3 bases are TGTGCCAGCAGCCAAGTGGGACTAGCGGCGAATGAGCAGTTCTTC.

This chain uses TRBV19 with TRBJ1-3, with 9 positions matching TRBD1. The CDR3 totals 15 residues. Per the germline V gene, CDR1 is LNHDA and CDR2 is SQIVND (reference sequence). Trimming at V came to 10 bases and at J to 8 bases, leaving 15 bases not matched to a gene. The CDR3 reads CATKGQGTTADTIYF. The CDR3 DNA reads as TGTGCCACTAAAGGACAGGGGACGACAGCGGACACCATATATTTT.

The genes are TRBV15 and TRBJ1-3; the D is unclear. V was clipped by 1 base and J by 0 bases, with 7 bases between them. In germline, CDR1 is LNHNV, CDR2 YYDKDF (reference sequence). The CDR3 has 15 amino acids. Written as DNA, the CDR3 is TGTGCCACCAGCAGAGGTCTGAGCTCTGGAAACACCATATATTTT. Translating gives CATSRGLSSGNTIYF.

The V and J genes are TRBV19 and TRBJ2-3, with 9 nucleotides matching TRBD1. The CDR3 runs to 16 residues. Germline V gene sequence: CDR1 LNHDA, CDR2 SQIVND (reference sequence). Trimming cost V 10 bases and J 1 base; bases outside gene matches: 12. The DNA of the CDR3 is TGTGCCACCGGGACAGGGAGTTTATATCGCACAGATACGCAGTATTTT. This codes for CATGTGSLYRTDTQYF.

The J gene is TRBJ1-2, the V gene TRBV3-1 (or the pseudogene TRBV3-2); 7 nucleotides agree with TRBD1. With V trimmed by 3 bases and J by 8 bases, 9 bases remained unmatched. The germline V gene encodes CDR1 LGHDT and CDR2 YNNKEL (reference sequence). The CDR3 consists of 14 residues. DNA for the CDR3: TGTGCCAGCAGCCACCTCAGACAGGGTCCGGGCTACACCTTC. It yields the protein CASSHLRQGPGYTF.

The CDR3 DNA is TGTGCCAGTAGTATTATGACCGGGGAGCTGTTTTTT. Amino acids: CASSIMTGELFF. The J gene is TRBJ2-2, the V gene TRBV19, with D unclear. The CDR3 totals 12 residues. CDR1 and CDR2 (germline): LNHDA, SQIVND (reference sequence). The V end was cut by 3 bases, the J end by 5 bases, with 4 bases between.

This clone was seen repeatedly, ten times or more. V and J are TRBV7-9 and TRBJ2-7; 7 nucleotides align to TRBD1. The CDR3 length is 14 residues. The V and J ends lost 5 bases and 6 bases, in that order; junction bases with no gene match: 10. Germline CDR1 and CDR2: SEHNR and FQNEAQ (reference sequence). The CDR3 reads CASSHRGKGFEQYF. DNA of the CDR3: TGTGCCAGCAGCCACAGGGGCAAAGGGTTCGAGCAGTACTTC.

The J gene is TRBJ1-3, the V gene TRBV19; the D gene is possibly TRBD1 (6 bases). Per germline, CDR1 LNHDA and CDR2 SQIVND (reference sequence). V was trimmed by 6 bases and J by 2 bases, leaving 14 bases between them. The CDR3 has 15 residues. The CDR3 region is CASRAEQGAGNTIYF. The CDR3 DNA follows: TGTGCCAGTAGAGCCGAACAGGGTGCTGGAAACACCATATATTTT.

CDR3 in amino acids: CASTIGVLLHEQYF. For the CDR3, the DNA is TGTGCCAGCACCATCGGGGTCCTACTACACGAGCAGTACTTC. The rearrangement links TRBV28 to TRBJ2-7; D is perhaps TRBD2 (5 bases). This CDR3 region has 14 residues. Trimming shortened V by 7 bases and J by 5 bases, and 18 bases separated the two germline ends. Germline assignment: CDR1 MDHEN and CDR2 SYDVKM.

The chain couples TRBV5-1 to TRBJ2-7, with 12 bases aligning to TRBD1. Trimming took 0 bases from V and 4 from J; bases not matched to a gene: 5. CDR3 length: 16 residues. Germline-derived CDR1 and CDR2 are SGHRS and YFSETQ. In DNA, the CDR3 is TGCGCCAGCAGCTTGGCCTCGGGACAGGGGGCTTACGAGCAGTACTTC. Amino acids: CASSLASGQGAYEQYF.

This rearrangement joins TRBV28 to TRBJ1-1; 10 bases map to TRBD1. This CDR3 comprises 15 residues. The V gene's germline CDR1 is MDHEN and CDR2 SYDVKM. The V and J ends lost 4 bases and 6 bases, in that order; junction bases with no gene match: 8. The CDR3, as DNA: TGTGCCAGCAGTTCCTCGGGACAGGGGACCGCTGAAGCTTTCTTT. Protein: CASSSSGQGTAEAFF. Filled out from reference TRBV28 and TRBJ1-1, the complete variable domain reads DVKVTQSSRYLVKRTGEKVFLECVQDMDHENMFWYRQDPGLGLRLIYFSYDVKMKEKGDIPEGYSVSREKKERFSLILESASTNQTSMYLCASSSSGQGTAEAFFGQGTRLTVV.

The chain combines TRBV7-9 with TRBJ2-5, with no clear D. There are 12 residues in the CDR3. Germline V gene lookup returns CDR1 SEHNR and CDR2 FQNEAQ (reference sequence). The V end was cut by 3 bases, the J end by 2 bases, with 4 bases between. CDR3 in amino acids: CASSFSQETQYF. The CDR3 nucleotides are TGTGCCAGCAGCTTCAGTCAAGAGACCCAGTACTTC.